A selection of T cell receptor beta chains follows, all from one sample in a study of blood T cells in healthy people across ages. TCRdb analysed the 5' RACE reads with MiXCR anew, one entry per CDR3 protein. The sample yields more than 1.4 million distinct CDR3 sequences, 35% to 45% seen once. The sequencing input was blood. The receptors here all came from a woman between 18 and 29 years old in good health. Both conserved end residues are part of each CDR3. A D gene is named only where the DNA matches it firmly. Only part of the rows carry a size: once, few, many, or a class if the clone is expanded.

J gene | D gene | V gene | clone size | CDR3 DNA | CDR3 protein
TRBJ2-5 | NA | TRBV20-1 | NA | TGCAGTGCTACTGTTTACAATGAGCAGTACTTC | CSATVYNEQYF
TRBJ2-4 | NA | TRBV27 | few | TGTGCCAGCAGTTTAACGAGGGCGGGAGCCAAAAACATTCAGTACTTC | CASSLTRAGAKNIQYF
TRBJ1-1 | NA | TRBV20-1 | NA | TGCAGTGCTGGGCTGGGCACTGAAGCTTTCTTT | CSAGLGTEAFF
TRBJ2-7 | NA | TRBV7-3 | NA | TGTGCCAGCAGCTTAACGTCCCTTTCCTCCTACGAGCAGTACTTC | CASSLTSLSSYEQYF
TRBJ2-5 | NA | TRBV11-2 | NA | TGTGCCAGCAGCCCCCACGAGCAGGTCCAAGAGACCCAGTACTTC | CASSPHEQVQETQYF
TRBJ2-1 | NA | TRBV30 | few | TGTGCCTTCCTAAGAAGGGGGGCTAACGATGAGCAGTTCTTC | CAFLRRGANDEQFF
TRBJ1-2 | NA | TRBV10-3 | few | TGTGCCATTACCGAGGGGGGCGGCGGCTACACCTTC | CAITEGGGGYTF
TRBJ2-3 | NA | TRBV28 | few | TGTGCCACCCTACGCACAGATACGCAGTATTTT | CATLRTDTQYF
TRBJ2-7 | NA | TRBV5-1 | NA | TGCGCCAGCAGCTGGGTTGGGGGAAGCCTGTACGAGCAGTACTTC | CASSWVGGSLYEQYF
TRBJ2-7 | NA | TRBV20-1 | NA | TGCAGTGCTAATGGAGCGATTCTCTACGAGCAGTACTTC | CSANGAILYEQYF
TRBJ2-7 | NA | TRBV21-1 | NA | TGTGCCAGCAGCAAAGGTGGCAGGGCGAGCTCCTACGAGCAGTACTTC | CASSKGGRASSYEQYF
TRBJ1-2 | NA | TRBV6-5 | NA | TGTGCCAGCAGGAGTCCCCCGGGGAAAGCTAACTATGGCTACACCTTC | CASRSPPGKANYGYTF
TRBJ1-4 | NA | TRBV10-3 | NA | TGTGCCATCAGTGAGGACCGACTCGGAAAACTGTTTTTT | CAISEDRLGKLFF
TRBJ2-4 | TRBD2 | TRBV5-1 | NA | TGCGCCAGCAGCTCAGGACTAGCCTTGGGGGAGCAGTACTTC | CASSSGLALGEQYF
TRBJ1-6 | NA | TRBV11-1 | few | TGTGCCAGCAGCTTAAGGAATGTGAATTCACCCCTCCACTTT | CASSLRNVNSPLHF
TRBJ1-2 | NA | TRBV6-6 | few | TGTGCCAGCAGTTACCCCTCCGACCCAAAGGGAGACTATGGCTACACCTTC | CASSYPSDPKGDYGYTF
TRBJ2-1 | NA | TRBV7-2 | NA | TGTGCCAGCAGCTGCCGGACGGCGGATGAGCAGTTCTTC | CASSCRTADEQFF
TRBJ1-2 | NA | TRBV10-3 | NA | TGTGCCATCAGTTCCCCCGGACGGGAATATGGCTACACCTTC | CAISSPGREYGYTF
TRBJ2-5 | NA | TRBV3-1 | few | TGTGCCAGCAGCCAAGTTCTCGAAATCCAGTACTTC | CASSQVLEIQYF
TRBJ2-7 | NA | TRBV20-1 | few | TGCAGTGCAAATTTTCCAGGGATCGCTGGGTACGAGCAGTACTTC | CSANFPGIAGYEQYF
TRBJ2-3 | TRBD1 | TRBV6-5 | NA | TGTGCCAGCAGTTCCTCCTCCGGGACAGGGGTTTTTCCAGATACGCAGTATTTT | CASSSSSGTGVFPDTQYF
TRBJ1-1 | NA | TRBV10-3 | NA | TGTGCCATCAGTGACTCAGCGCAGGGACGGGAAGCTTTCTTT | CAISDSAQGREAFF
TRBJ2-1 | TRBD2 | TRBV10-3 | NA | TGTGCCATCAGTGGCCCTAGCGGGGGGGACAATGAGCAGTTCTTC | CAISGPSGGDNEQFF
TRBJ2-5 | NA | TRBV6-5 | NA | TGTGCCAGCAGTTACCGTGACATTAAACAAGAGACCCAGTACTTC | CASSYRDIKQETQYF
TRBJ1-2 | TRBD1 | TRBV6-1 | NA | TGTGCCAGCAGATTGGACAGGGCGTCTGGCTACACCTTC | CASRLDRASGYTF
TRBJ2-3 | TRBD2 | TRBV20-1 | NA | TGCAGTGCTAGAGATCAGACTCGGGAGGGCCTAAATACGCAGTATTTT | CSARDQTREGLNTQYF
TRBJ2-3 | TRBD2 | TRBV5-1 | many | TGCGCCAGCAGTCCTAGCGGGAGAGCAGATACGCAGTATTTT | CASSPSGRADTQYF